Sequencing of this T cell receptor (beta chain) was carried out in a study of T-cell reconstitution after alpha-beta-depleted transplantation in children. Whole-study findings and limits: Alpha-beta T cells about two months after transplant reportedly derived from several hundred expanded graft clones. One year post-transplant, T-cell counts and diversity were largely derived from T cells produced anew.

CDR3 length: 13 amino acids. Deletions cut 2 bases from V and 2 bases from J, with 6 bases between. This clonotype was seen at least ten times. What it binds is unknown. The TCRbeta library was prepared with unique molecular identifiers. Each CDR3 protein is one row after TCRdb ran MiXCR on the PCR reads. Here the sample spans 600,000 to 700,000 distinct CDR3 sequences, around 13% being singletons. The receptor's source is a girl aged 2-10 years with congenital amegakaryocytic thrombocytopenia, due to receive a stem cell transplant. This material consisted of PBMCs, taken before TCRalphabeta/CD19-depleted stem cell transplant. The V gene is TRBV12-3 or TRBV12-4, the J gene TRBJ1-1; D not certain. The CDR3 is CASSLSHNTEAFF. The CDR3 nucleotides are TGTGCCAGCAGTTTATCGCACAACACTGAAGCTTTCTTT.